This T cell receptor (beta chain) was sequenced for a study of blood T cell repertoires in COVID-19 (dated by TCRdb to 2018 to 2020). Describing the broader study: Samples from collaborators originated in the United States, Italy and Spain and spanned both the acute and convalescent phases of COVID-19. The prospective study material was composed of cDNA or gDNA derived from T cells, B-cell-depleted T cells, or PBMCs. Subjects who had been exposed to COVID-19, were actively infected with it, or had recovered from it provided the deeply sampled blood TCRbeta repertoires that made up the dataset. A freely available public database, intended as a resource for researchers studying the immune response to SARS-CoV-2, is where the repertoires were released. The samples were drawn from two sources: the first 160 participants of the ongoing ImmuneRACE study, and fewer than 1,500 subjects contributed by 6 global collaborators. Sample metadata almost always included a de-identified subject ID, COVID-19 status, age in years and sex. HLA class I and class II types, where available, came from metadata supplied by the sample provider rather than from assay-based typing. Overall study results and their limits: How much clinical and demographic metadata was included differed by source and by participant, and the metadata was provided uncurated.

From its cysteine to its phenylalanine, the CDR3 spans 14 amino acids. Only the CDR3 region is kept as DNA, spanning 42 bases read in frame from base 1. The CDR1 and CDR2 encoded by the germline V gene (reference sequence) are SEHNR and FQNEAQ. The germline ends are 17 bases apart after V is trimmed by 5 bases and J by 7 bases. TCRbeta CDR3 regions were amplified from genomic DNA by means of the immunoSEQ Assay, a bias-controlled multiplex PCR. The published analysis was carried out like this. The number of nucleated cells in each sample was estimated by amplification of reference gene primers within the assay. Sequence reads were collapsed and filtered to measure the absolute abundance of every unique TCRbeta CDR3 rearrangement. Productive Simpson clonality was computed per sample as the square root of Simpson's diversity index over productive rearrangements. The immuneACCESS repertoire file appears here via TCRdb, limited to in-frame rearrangements. These files lack a portion of the clones; in checked studies, under half of the deficit traces to unresolved V genes, and the cause of the others is not known. That table is the source of V, J and clone size, and D and trimming were worked out from the DNA. The sample has about 170,000 clones on record, 70% to 90% of them singletons. The ten largest clones add up to about 8.8% of the sample.

One collaborating source in Seattle enrolled patients during active infection and followed them longitudinally through the course of disease. Whole blood was collected in K2EDTA tubes by collaborating institutions according to the institutions' own protocols. For TCRbeta analysis, collaborator samples were shipped as frozen whole blood, as isolated PBMCs, or as DNA extracted from either sample type. Note on this clone: This receptor's antigen is unknown. The sample holds no much larger clone one base away, and base qualities are not on file.

The TCR originated in a woman aged 80 or over with COVID-19, enrolled during active disease. The chain employs TRBV7-9 and TRBJ2-5; 6 matching bases give a weak D call of TRBD1. Sequencing used peripheral blood. The CDR3 region reads CASSTTLQGPTQYF. Read as DNA, the sequence is TGTGCCAGCAGCACCACCCTCCAGGGGCCGACCCAGTACTTC.